The TCR beta chain under discussion was sequenced for a study of vaccination and CD4 T cells after COVID-19. Across the whole study: Each individual in the study obtained two doses of BNT162b2 or mRNA-1273 vaccine. Overlapping peptides of the spike proteins of SARS-CoV-2, HCoV-NL63, HCoV-OC43 and HCoV-229E were used for cell stimulation.

Details on this clonotype: Its specificity is unknown.

Treatment of the sample: roughly nine-day PBMC culture with coronavirus spike peptide pools or control peptides (ViraFEST assay). CDR1 GTSNPN and CDR2 SVGIG come from the germline V gene (reference sequence). J gave up 9 bases and V 3 bases, and 4 bases lay outside the gene matches. This CDR3 is built from 14 residues. Findings and caveats of the study: Reactive clone data from convalescent patients indicated a median of about 88% appearing only post-vaccination.

The Oncomine TCR Beta short-read assay was applied to DNA of cultured CD4+ T cells. Using its own MiXCR run on the PCR reads, TCRdb lists one record per CDR3 protein. This table has 8,000 to 9,500 distinct CDR3 sequences, roughly three quarters appearing once. This TCR derives from a human donor who had recovered from COVID-19. Sequencing was performed on CD4+ T cells from blood, cultured in vitro. The V gene is TRBV30, the J gene TRBJ1-6, with 11 bases aligning to TRBD1. The CDR3: CAWSIGTGGSPLHF. CDR3 DNA sequence: TGTGCCTGGAGCATCGGGACAGGGGGTTCACCCCTCCACTTT.